A selection of T cell receptor beta chains follows, all from one sample in a study of shared clonotypes between healthy human individuals. Here immunoSEQ multiplex PCR was the method, and the copy in TCRdb shows in-frame clones only, minus some. The repertoire consists of 2 million to 2.5 million clones, with approximately 93% occurring once and the leading ten covering 0.36%. The sequencing sample was made of naive CD4+ T cells from PBMCs. Receptors originate from a young man in good health. Some clones in this sample may be carry-over from other donors' samples. Both conserved end residues are part of each CDR3. A D gene is named only where the DNA matches it firmly. Clone sizes are given selectively: once, few, many, or a class where the clone is expanded.

CDR3nt: TGTGCCAGCTCACCAGGAGAATTGAAACAGCCCCAGCATTTT
CDR3aa: CASSPGELKQPQHF
len: 14
abundance: .
j_gene: TRBJ1-5
v_gene: TRBV18
d_gene: .

CDR3nt: TGCAGCGTTGAAGGCAGGGGGAGCTCCTACAATGAGCAGTTCTTC
CDR3aa: CSVEGRGSSYNEQFF
len: 15
abundance: once
j_gene: TRBJ2-1
v_gene: TRBV29-1
d_gene: TRBD1

CDR3nt: TGTGCCAGCAGCGTAGTGGGGGACCGGGGAACTGGAAACACCATATATTTT
CDR3aa: CASSVVGDRGTGNTIYF
len: 17
abundance: .
j_gene: TRBJ1-3
v_gene: TRBV9
d_gene: .

CDR3nt: TGTGCCAGCAGCTTCGGCCCCTCTGGAAACACCATATATTTT
CDR3aa: CASSFGPSGNTIYF
len: 14
abundance: .
j_gene: TRBJ1-3
v_gene: TRBV7-6
d_gene: .

CDR3nt: TGTGCCAGCAGCACCCCTCCAGGGTTATATGGCTACACCTTC
CDR3aa: CASSTPPGLYGYTF
len: 14
abundance: .
j_gene: TRBJ1-2
v_gene: TRBV7-2
d_gene: .

CDR3nt: TGTGCCAGCAGCTTAGCTTCTGGGTCAGGAAACACCATATATTTT
CDR3aa: CASSLASGSGNTIYF
len: 15
abundance: .
j_gene: TRBJ1-3
v_gene: TRBV7-6
d_gene: .

CDR3nt: TGCGCCAGCAGAGAGGGGACCTTGAACACTGAAGCTTTCTTT
CDR3aa: CASREGTLNTEAFF
len: 14
abundance: .
j_gene: TRBJ1-1
v_gene: TRBV5-1
d_gene: .

CDR3nt: TGTGCCAGCAGTTTACACGGGACAATTTTTGGGACCCAGTACTTC
CDR3aa: CASSLHGTIFGTQYF
len: 15
abundance: .
j_gene: TRBJ2-5
v_gene: TRBV28
d_gene: .

CDR3nt: TGTGCCAGTAGTATAACCGGCGGAGCCTGGACAGATACGCAGTATTTT
CDR3aa: CASSITGGAWTDTQYF
len: 16
abundance: .
j_gene: TRBJ2-3
v_gene: TRBV19
d_gene: .

CDR3nt: TGCGCCAGCGGCGACAGGGGAGGCTATGGCTACACCTTC
CDR3aa: CASGDRGGYGYTF
len: 13
abundance: .
j_gene: TRBJ1-2
v_gene: TRBV5-1
d_gene: TRBD1

CDR3nt: TGTGCCAGTAGTAGCTTCGACAGGGGGCATGGCTACACCTTC
CDR3aa: CASSSFDRGHGYTF
len: 14
abundance: .
j_gene: TRBJ1-2
v_gene: TRBV19
d_gene: TRBD1

CDR3nt: TGCAGCGTCCCAAGGGGGACTAGCGGGATTACAGATACGCAGTATTTT
CDR3aa: CSVPRGTSGITDTQYF
len: 16
abundance: .
j_gene: TRBJ2-3
v_gene: TRBV29-1
d_gene: TRBD2

CDR3nt: TGTGCCAGCAGCCTGATCCCGGGACAAAACACCGGGGAGCTGTTTTTT
CDR3aa: CASSLIPGQNTGELFF
len: 16
abundance: .
j_gene: TRBJ2-2
v_gene: TRBV7-3
d_gene: .

CDR3nt: TGCGCCAGCAGCTTGGTGCAGGGAAGAGATACGCAGTATTTT
CDR3aa: CASSLVQGRDTQYF
len: 14
abundance: .
j_gene: TRBJ2-3
v_gene: TRBV5-1
d_gene: .

CDR3nt: TGTGCCATCAGTGAGGGAACACCACGCTCCTACAATGAGCAGTTCTTC
CDR3aa: CAISEGTPRSYNEQFF
len: 16
abundance: .
j_gene: TRBJ2-1
v_gene: TRBV10-3
d_gene: .

CDR3nt: TGTGCCAGCAGCCTCGCGGGGGGCGAGCAGTACTTC
CDR3aa: CASSLAGGEQYF
len: 12
abundance: .
j_gene: TRBJ2-7
v_gene: TRBV4-2
d_gene: TRBD2

CDR3nt: TGTGCCAGCAGCCCTTCGACAGGACTTAGCAATCAGCCCCAGCATTTT
CDR3aa: CASSPSTGLSNQPQHF
len: 16
abundance: .
j_gene: TRBJ1-5
v_gene: TRBV27
d_gene: .

CDR3nt: TGTGCCACCCAGGACAACCAAGAGACCCAGTACTTC
CDR3aa: CATQDNQETQYF
len: 12
abundance: .
j_gene: TRBJ2-5
v_gene: TRBV2
d_gene: .

CDR3nt: TGTGCCAGCAGCCTACAGGGGACCGCCTATGGCTACACCTTC
CDR3aa: CASSLQGTAYGYTF
len: 14
abundance: .
j_gene: TRBJ1-2
v_gene: TRBV28
d_gene: TRBD1

CDR3nt: TGTGCCAGCAGTCCCTACCAGGAGCAGTACTTC
CDR3aa: CASSPYQEQYF
len: 11
abundance: .
j_gene: TRBJ2-7
v_gene: TRBV6-1
d_gene: .

CDR3nt: TGTGCCAGCAGCTTGCGGATCTCTGGAAACACCATATATTTT
CDR3aa: CASSLRISGNTIYF
len: 14
abundance: .
j_gene: TRBJ1-3
v_gene: TRBV13
d_gene: .

CDR3nt: TGTGCCAGCCGGGACAGTAACACCGGGGAGCTGTTTTTT
CDR3aa: CASRDSNTGELFF
len: 13
abundance: .
j_gene: TRBJ2-2
v_gene: TRBV6-5
d_gene: TRBD1

CDR3nt: TGTGCCAGCAGTTACGGGCTGGTTCGGGGGTCCTACGAGCAGTACTTC
CDR3aa: CASSYGLVRGSYEQYF
len: 16
abundance: .
j_gene: TRBJ2-7
v_gene: TRBV6-5
d_gene: .

CDR3nt: TGTGCCACCAGCAGAGGGACAAGCAATGAGCAGTTCTTC
CDR3aa: CATSRGTSNEQFF
len: 13
abundance: once
j_gene: TRBJ2-1
v_gene: TRBV15
d_gene: .

CDR3nt: TGTGCCAGCAGCCAAGATCGAGCGAATGAGCAGTTCTTC
CDR3aa: CASSQDRANEQFF
len: 13
abundance: .
j_gene: TRBJ2-1
v_gene: TRBV14
d_gene: .

CDR3nt: TGTGCCAGCAGCGTAAGCCGGGACTATGGCTACACCTTC
CDR3aa: CASSVSRDYGYTF
len: 13
abundance: .
j_gene: TRBJ1-2
v_gene: TRBV9
d_gene: .

CDR3nt: TGCGCCAGCAGCTTGGCGGGACAGGGGGCTTCCTACGAGCAGTACTTC
CDR3aa: CASSLAGQGASYEQYF
len: 16
abundance: .
j_gene: TRBJ2-7
v_gene: TRBV5-1
d_gene: TRBD1

CDR3nt: TGTGCCAGCAGTGACAGGGGGCAAGAGACCCAGTACTTC
CDR3aa: CASSDRGQETQYF
len: 13
abundance: .
j_gene: TRBJ2-5
v_gene: TRBV9
d_gene: TRBD1

CDR3nt: TGTGCCAGCAGTCGCAAGCGGGAGGGCCTAGCAGATACGCAGTATTTT
CDR3aa: CASSRKREGLADTQYF
len: 16
abundance: once
j_gene: TRBJ2-3
v_gene: TRBV28
d_gene: TRBD2

CDR3nt: TGTGCCAGCAGTGCCCCTGGGACCCGGGAGACCCAGTACTTC
CDR3aa: CASSAPGTRETQYF
len: 14
abundance: .
j_gene: TRBJ2-5
v_gene: TRBV28
d_gene: .

CDR3nt: TGTGCCAGCAGGAGATCCCAAGAGACCCAGTACTTC
CDR3aa: CASRRSQETQYF
len: 12
abundance: .
j_gene: TRBJ2-5
v_gene: TRBV18
d_gene: .

CDR3nt: TGTGCCAGCTCACCAGGTCTGGAAGGCTACACCTTC
CDR3aa: CASSPGLEGYTF
len: 12
abundance: .
j_gene: TRBJ1-2
v_gene: TRBV18
d_gene: .

CDR3nt: TGTGCCAGCAGTTTCCGGGACAGGGAGATCAATGGCTACACCTTC
CDR3aa: CASSFRDREINGYTF
len: 15
abundance: few
j_gene: TRBJ1-2
v_gene: TRBV27
d_gene: TRBD1

CDR3nt: TGTGCCGCCATCGGGTCAGGGGGGACTGAAGCTTTCTTT
CDR3aa: CAAIGSGGTEAFF
len: 13
abundance: .
j_gene: TRBJ1-1
v_gene: TRBV6-5
d_gene: TRBD1

CDR3nt: TGTGCCAGCTCGGGCTCGGCTAGCGGGGGCAATGAGCAGTTCTTC
CDR3aa: CASSGSASGGNEQFF
len: 15
abundance: .
j_gene: TRBJ2-1
v_gene: TRBV6-5
d_gene: TRBD2

CDR3nt: TGTGCCACCGTTTTTAATACAGGGATTCATCAGCCCCAGCATTTT
CDR3aa: CATVFNTGIHQPQHF
len: 15
abundance: .
j_gene: TRBJ1-5
v_gene: TRBV28
d_gene: .

CDR3nt: TGTGCCAGCAGTTCCGACAGGAACTATGGCTACACCTTC
CDR3aa: CASSSDRNYGYTF
len: 13
abundance: .
j_gene: TRBJ1-2
v_gene: TRBV28
d_gene: .